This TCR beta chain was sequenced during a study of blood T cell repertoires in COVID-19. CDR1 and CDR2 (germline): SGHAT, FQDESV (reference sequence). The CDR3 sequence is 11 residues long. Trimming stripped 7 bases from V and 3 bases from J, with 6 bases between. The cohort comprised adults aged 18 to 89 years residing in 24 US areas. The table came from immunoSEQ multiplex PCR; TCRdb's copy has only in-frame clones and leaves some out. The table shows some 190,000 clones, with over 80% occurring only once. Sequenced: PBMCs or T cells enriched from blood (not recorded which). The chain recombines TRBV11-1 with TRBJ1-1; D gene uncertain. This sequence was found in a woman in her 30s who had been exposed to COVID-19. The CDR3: CASKQYTEAFF. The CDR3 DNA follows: TGTGCCAGCAAACAGTACACTGAAGCTTTCTTT.